This T cell receptor beta chain was retrieved from a study of neurological immune-mediated disorders (dated by TCRdb to between 2019 and 2020). In the study overall: The study compared peripheral blood TCR-beta repertoires of HTLV-I-associated myelopathy (HAM/TSP) patients, multiple sclerosis patients and healthy controls using UMI-based sequencing. Alongside PBMC samples, the set of 106 TCR-beta libraries contained longitudinal samples, technical triplicates, and paired CD4+ and CD8+ T-cell subsets that had been sorted. To precisely calculate how much the frequency of each individual clone varied, libraries were sequenced in technical triplicate. The cohort was made up of about 65 subjects, consisting of roughly 15 HAM/TSP patients, 35 or so multiple sclerosis patients and some 20 healthy controls. What the research found in general, with its limitations: No identical CDR3 amino acid sequences were shared among expanded clones across subjects, suggesting private TCR-beta repertoires in all groups. TCR clonal expansion was highest in HAM/TSP patients and lowest in MS patients, with MS patients falling below even healthy controls.

cDNA synthesis used template-switch 5'RACE with a primer carrying a 10-nucleotide random unique molecular identifier tagging each TCR transcript. Over 190 million TCR-beta sequences, covering 15-18 subjects, were produced in each sequencing run. Total RNA was extracted with the RNeasy kit. The KAPA Real-time Library Amplification kit was used to amplify TCR-beta VDJ regions with primers targeting the TCR constant region and the 5'RACE anchor. A first PCR added sample indexes and Illumina adaptors, and a second PCR then raised library yield. The roughly 650 bp TCR product was size-selected on a 2% E-gel SizeSelection system after Ampure bead purification. Before pooling, libraries had their quality checked on a Bioanalyzer, their concentration measured with Qubit, and their quantity determined with the Kapa Library Quantification kit. Paired-end 2 x 150 bp sequencing of the libraries was performed on an Illumina HiSeq 2500. To increase sequence diversity, roughly 24-31% phiX was spiked into each library pool. In the original analysis: The quality-filtered reads were processed with the UMI-based MiGEC pipeline, whose error correction step removed more than 75% of the raw TCR sequences. VDJ genes were aligned to IMGT germline references, and each clonotype was defined by a unique CDR3 amino acid sequence together with V-J genes. Clonal expansion, Shannon diversity and CDR3 relatedness (CalcPairwiseDistances, ClusterSamples) were evaluated with VDJtools, and phylogenetic trees were built with CLCbio workbench. Expanded clones were defined as having at least 8 unique UMIs, based on coefficient-of-variation modelling across technical triplicates. The raw public data were reprocessed by TCRdb itself: fastp quality trimming at Q25, MiXCR clonotype calling, in-frame beta chains only. For every CDR3 protein sequence, its rows merge into one entry that carries the most common genes and DNA. TCRdb's processing, not the authors', yielded these V and J calls. Here the sample has about 44,000 distinct CDR3 sequences; roughly 21% occur a single time. The top ten constitute approximately 4.2% of the sample.

The sample's time point label is to be understood as: technical triplicate 3. For the unsorted PBMC libraries, 2 million PBMCs were stored in RNAlater at -80 degrees C until RNA extraction and were used to generate the libraries. Peripheral blood was subjected to Ficoll-Hypaque density gradient centrifugation to isolate PBMCs, which were then cryopreserved in liquid nitrogen. Comment on this clonotype: Its antigen is unknown. The junction differs from germline at one of its ends, possibly a read error.

The clonotype originates from a man aged 55 to 69 with HTLV-1-associated myelopathy (HAM/TSP). Sequenced: PBMCs.

CDR3 loop: CSASLLSGGAEACF. The nucleotide sequence is given as TGCAGTGCTAGTTTACTTTCGGGGGGAGCTGAAGCTTGCTTT. This chain is built from TRBV20-1 and TRBJ1-1; a tentative D match to TRBD1 spans 5 bases. For CDR1 and CDR2, the germline V gene (reference sequence) lists DFQATT and SNEGSKA. Measured from the cysteine to the phenylalanine, the CDR3 is 14 residues long. The CDR3 DNA has 42 bases and is translated from base 1.